The subject of this entry is one T cell receptor (beta chain). What it recognizes is unknown. The data derive from a study of T cell responses to AZD1222 COVID-19 vaccine. Study observations and caveats: All repertoire sampling was performed exclusively after the peak T cell response. Donors, mostly white British, included more females; clonal diversity was possibly underestimated. The study found Spike-specific TCR breadth and depth rose after two AZD1222 doses. Unmutated variant regions reportedly attract nearly half of all spike-specific TCRs.

Generated by immunoSEQ multiplex PCR, the TCRdb table keeps only in-frame clones and is missing some. The sample carries about 160,000 clones, about 91% recorded once. Trimming took 5 bases from V and 7 from J, leaving 12 bases between them. The CDR3 has 13 residues. Per germline, CDR1 MRHNA and CDR2 SNTAGT. This receptor was identified in an adult in good health. The rearrangement joins TRBV6-4 to TRBJ2-1; no clear D. The sample was peripheral blood, taken on day 0 of MenACWY control vaccination. The CDR3 loop reads CASSREVGNEQFF. CDR3 nucleotides: TGTGCCAGCAGTAGGGAAGTTGGGAATGAGCAGTTCTTC.